The entry below gives a single T cell receptor beta chain sequence along with its context. Its specificity is unknown. This table comes from immunoSEQ multiplex PCR, and its TCRdb copy is limited to in-frame clones, with some not included. The sample consists of tens of thousands of clones, 75% to 90% of them appearing once. This sample was taken from a study of T cell responses to AZD1222 COVID-19 vaccine. Overall study findings and caveats: Donors were largely white British and mainly female; clonal diversity was possibly underestimated. The peak T cell response came first, and repertoires were sampled only after it. An increase in Spike-specific TCR breadth and depth was observed after two AZD1222 doses.

This sample comprised peripheral blood, obtained 28 days after the second AZD1222 dose. This clonotype was obtained from an adult who received the AZD1222 COVID-19 vaccine.

The CDR3 DNA reads TGTGCCAGCAGTTTTCGGGGGGCGAGCACCGGGGAGCTGTTTTTT. Translation gives CASSFRGASTGELFF. J is TRBJ2-2 and V is TRBV28; weak D call: TRBD2 (7 bases). Germline-derived CDR1 and CDR2 are MDHEN and SYDVKM. This CDR3 is 15 amino acids long. Trimming left V 3 bases short and J 4 bases short, with 12 bases between.